The 23 T cell receptor beta chains below all came from one sample that was sequenced in a study of T cells after yellow fever vaccination. TCRdb reprocessed the 5' RACE reads with MiXCR, giving one entry per CDR3 protein. The sample lists about 45,000 distinct CDR3 sequences, approximately 6.3% occurring once. The sample in question was CD8+ T cells not binding an NS4B(214-222) dextramer, sorted from PBMCs, obtained 45 days after the yellow fever booster vaccination. These receptors were collected from a man under 40 who received the YFV17D yellow fever vaccine.

This clonotype came up many times. The chain couples TRBV27 to TRBJ2-3; D gene uncertain. Germline values: CDR1 MNHEY, CDR2 SMNVEV (reference sequence). The CDR3 is 13 residues long. V lost 0 bases and J lost 2, with 3 bases in between. This CDR3 reads CASSLSDTDTQYF. In DNA, the CDR3 is TGTGCCAGCAGTTTATCCGACACAGATACGCAGTATTTT.

This clonotype was picked up many times. The chain is built from TRBV7-8 and TRBJ2-2, with D hard to call. The CDR3 covers 15 residues. Between the trimmed V and J ends, which lost 5 bases and 4 bases, there was a span of 14 bases. Germline assignment: CDR1 SGHVS and CDR2 FQNEAQ. This chain's CDR3 is CASSQTTAATGELFF. The CDR3 DNA is TGTGCCAGCAGCCAGACCACAGCCGCCACCGGGGAGCTGTTTTTT.

In this sample, this clonotype turned up many times. The V and J genes are TRBV2 and TRBJ2-3; the D call may be TRBD1 or TRBD2 (5 bases each). Germline CDR1 SNHLY, CDR2 FYNNEI. Trimming pared 3 bases from V and 0 bases from J, leaving 22 bases between. This CDR3 comprises 19 residues. CDR3 bases: TGTGCCAGCAGTGATATCCCCTCGGGGCGAAAAACTAGCACAGATACGCAGTATTTT. Protein: CASSDIPSGRKTSTDTQYF.

Ten or more counts support this clonotype. The J gene is TRBJ2-1, the V gene TRBV27; 10 positions agree with TRBD1. This CDR3 contains 14 residues. With V trimmed by 2 bases and J by 8 bases, 3 bases remained unmatched. Germline V gene lookup returns CDR1 MNHEY and CDR2 SMNVEV (reference sequence). The CDR3 spells CASSLDRGHHEQFF. DNA of the CDR3: TGTGCCAGCAGTTTAGACAGGGGGCATCATGAGCAGTTCTTC.

This clonotype was detected ten times or more. The chain uses TRBV13 and TRBJ2-2; D not resolved. The CDR3 has 14 residues. Germline CDR1 PRHDT, CDR2 FYEKMQ (reference sequence). The ends were cut back, 7 bases at V and 0 bases at J, with 9 bases in the middle. The CDR3 bases are TGTGCCAGCACCGACGGAACGAACACCGGGGAGCTGTTTTTT. Amino acids: CASTDGTNTGELFF.

In this sample, this clonotype turned up many times. CDR3 sequence: CASSYDSDSYEQYF. CDR3 coding DNA: TGTGCCAGCAGCTATGACAGTGATTCCTACGAGCAGTACTTC. The chain uses TRBV27 and TRBJ2-7; a possible D gene is TRBD1 (5 bases). Trimming took off 6 bases at V and 1 base at J, with 13 bases between the two ends. Germline assignment: CDR1 MNHEY and CDR2 SMNVEV (reference sequence). The CDR3 contains 14 residues.

This clonotype has a handful of counts. This chain links TRBV10-3 with TRBJ2-1, with 7 bases fitting TRBD2. This CDR3 has 12 amino acids. Germline CDR1 is ENHRY and CDR2 is SYGVKD. The ends lost 7 bases at V and 10 bases at J; junction bases unmatched: 7. The CDR3 protein is CAITPDSGEQFF. The DNA of the CDR3 is TGTGCCATCACTCCTGATAGCGGGGAGCAGTTCTTC.

This clonotype was counted at least ten times. This sequence joins TRBV10-2 and TRBJ2-7; 7 positions match TRBD1. Unmatched junction bases numbered 8, after V lost 4 bases and J lost 5 bases. The CDR3 totals 14 residues. CDR1 is WSHSY and CDR2 is SAAADI in the germline V gene. The CDR3 DNA reads as TGCGCCAGCAGTGGGGACAGTTTGGGGAACGAGCAGTACTTC. Its protein product is CASSGDSLGNEQYF.

The chain uses TRBV27 and TRBJ1-3, with D perhaps TRBD1 (5 bases). V shed 5 bases and J shed 0 bases, with 23 bases lying between them. This CDR3 has 19 residues. Germline loops: CDR1 MNHEY, CDR2 SMNVEV (reference sequence). CDR3 residues: CASSAIGPGPTISGNTIYF. The CDR3 region has the DNA TGTGCCAGCAGTGCCATAGGGCCGGGACCCACAATCTCTGGAAACACCATATATTTT.

This clonotype was observed many times. The chain uses TRBV27 and TRBJ1-5; D unresolved. The CDR3 runs 15 residues. V lost 0 bases and J lost 1, with 7 bases in between. Germline CDR1 reads MNHEY; CDR2 reads SMNVEV (reference sequence). In DNA, the CDR3 is TGTGCCAGCAGTTTATCATCCGGCAGCAATCAGCCCCAGCATTTT. Amino acid sequence: CASSLSSGSNQPQHF.

This clonotype was recorded at least ten times. The chain recombines TRBV12-3 or TRBV12-4 with TRBJ2-3; D gene unclear. CDR3 length equals 16 residues. Trimming removed 5 bases at V and 2 bases at J, with 17 bases between. The CDR3 coding sequence is TGTGCCAGCAGTCTGTCGCGGCAGACCATCACAGATACGCAGTATTTT. This encodes CASSLSRQTITDTQYF.

This clonotype occurred a few times. This chain connects TRBV29-1 to TRBJ2-7, with D possibly matching TRBD1 (6 bases). The V end was cut by 5 bases, the J end by 5 bases, with 19 bases between. CDR1 and CDR2 from the germline V gene are SQVTM and ANQGSEA. CDR3 length: 14 amino acids. The CDR3 here is CSVQLQGILDEQYF. CDR3 sequence (DNA): TGCAGCGTTCAATTACAGGGAATCCTTGACGAGCAGTACTTC.

The sample holds many counts of this clonotype. The chain employs TRBV5-1 and TRBJ2-3; 7 bases map to TRBD1. Unmatched junction bases numbered 7, after V lost 0 bases and J lost 6 bases. The CDR3 contains 15 residues. From germline, CDR1 is SGHRS and CDR2 YFSETQ. The CDR3 nucleotides are TGCGCCAGCAGCTTGGATAGGGGGCCCGGGGATACGCAGTATTTT. Its translation is CASSLDRGPGDTQYF.

This clonotype has at least ten counts. The chain joins TRBV3-1 to TRBJ1-1, with D perhaps TRBD1 (5 bases). V dropped 0 bases and J dropped 1 base, with 9 bases sitting between them. Germline values: CDR1 LGHDT, CDR2 YNNKEL (reference sequence). The CDR3 is 15 residues long. The CDR3 sequence is CASSQDTTGNTEAFF. DNA for the CDR3: TGTGCCAGCAGCCAAGATACCACAGGGAACACTGAAGCTTTCTTT.

This clonotype was detected many times. This rearrangement joins TRBV6-1 to TRBJ2-6; D not resolved. CDR3 length equals 14 residues. The V end was cut by 8 bases, the J end by 0 bases, with 8 bases between. Germline values: CDR1 MNHNS, CDR2 SASEGT. The CDR3 DNA sequence: TGTGCCAGCGAGGCGCACTCTGGGGCCAACGTCCTGACTTTC. Translated: CASEAHSGANVLTF.

This clonotype was detected ten times or more. The V call is TRBV28, the J call TRBJ2-4, with D possibly TRBD2 on 5 matching bases. Looked up from germline, CDR1 is MDHEN and CDR2 is SYDVKM. Trimming took 8 bases from V and 7 from J, leaving 12 bases between them. CDR3 length: 12 amino acids. The CDR3 reads CASLGTGNIQYF. Here the CDR3 DNA reads TGTGCCAGCCTCGGAACGGGGAACATTCAGTACTTC.

This clonotype was recorded at least ten times. The chain links TRBV4-1 to TRBJ2-2; 7 bases are a match to TRBD2. Trimming removed 7 bases from V and 3 bases from J; junction bases left unmatched: 5. The CDR3 has 14 residues. Germline V gene sequence: CDR1 MGHRA, CDR2 YSYEKL. The CDR3 DNA follows: TGCGCCAGCAAAATTCTAGCGGACACCGGGGAGCTGTTTTTT. Protein product: CASKILADTGELFF.

Ten or more counts support this clonotype. CDR3 in DNA: TGTGCCACCCAGGGACCCACTGGCGAGCAGTACTTC. Encoded protein: CATQGPTGEQYF. The chain links TRBV24-1 to TRBJ2-7, with D possibly being TRBD1 or TRBD2 (5 bases each). CDR3 length: 12 residues. V was shortened by 9 bases and J by 6 bases, with 14 bases between the two germline ends. The V gene's germline CDR1 is KGHDR and CDR2 SFDVKD.

Ten or more counts support this clonotype. The chain joins TRBV6-1 to TRBJ1-1; TRBD1 matches 7 bases. The germline gives CDR1 MNHNS, CDR2 SASEGT. The CDR3 has 14 amino acids. V trimming: 4 bases; J trimming: 6 bases; junction bases outside the gene matches: 8. The CDR3 loop is CASSGQGGWAEAFF. DNA for the CDR3: TGTGCCAGCAGTGGACAGGGCGGGTGGGCTGAAGCTTTCTTT.

This clonotype was recorded many times. The genes are TRBV27 and TRBJ2-5, with D unclear. Germline CDR1 and CDR2: MNHEY and SMNVEV (reference sequence). This CDR3 comprises 15 residues. V was trimmed by 0 bases and J by 2 bases, leaving 10 bases between them. DNA of the CDR3: TGTGCCAGCAGTTTATCAGTCGGTCCGCAAGAGACCCAGTACTTC. This encodes CASSLSVGPQETQYF.

There are many counts of this clonotype. The chain uses TRBV30 and TRBJ1-2, with a tentative D call TRBD1 (6 bases). V gave up 1 base and J gave up 12 bases, with 24 bases separating them. The CDR3 extends over 15 amino acids. The germline V gene has CDR1 GTSNPN and CDR2 SVGIG (reference sequence). CDR3 amino acids: CAWSGEETGYTVHTF. The CDR3 region has the DNA TGTGCCTGGAGTGGAGAGGAAACAGGGTATACTGTCCACACCTTC.

This clonotype was observed many times. The rearrangement joins TRBV6-5 to TRBJ1-2, with D perhaps TRBD1 (5 bases). Per germline, CDR1 MNHEY and CDR2 SVGAGI. V was trimmed by 6 bases and J by 3 bases, leaving 17 bases between them. The length of the CDR3 is 15 residues. Written as DNA, the CDR3 is TGTGCCAGCAGGGGGGTCACCGGGACCGACTATGGCTACACCTTC. Residues: CASRGVTGTDYGYTF.

In this sample, this clonotype turned up many times. This rearrangement joins TRBV6-2 or TRBV6-3 to TRBJ2-5; D may correspond to TRBD1 or TRBD2 (5 bases each). Germline V gives CDR1 MNHEY, CDR2 SVGEGT. This CDR3 has 13 amino acids. The V end lost 4 bases, the J end lost 10 bases, and 16 bases lay between the germline ends. This CDR3 reads CASSFQGLEGQYF. The CDR3 nucleotides are TGTGCCAGCAGTTTCCAGGGATTAGAGGGCCAGTACTTC.